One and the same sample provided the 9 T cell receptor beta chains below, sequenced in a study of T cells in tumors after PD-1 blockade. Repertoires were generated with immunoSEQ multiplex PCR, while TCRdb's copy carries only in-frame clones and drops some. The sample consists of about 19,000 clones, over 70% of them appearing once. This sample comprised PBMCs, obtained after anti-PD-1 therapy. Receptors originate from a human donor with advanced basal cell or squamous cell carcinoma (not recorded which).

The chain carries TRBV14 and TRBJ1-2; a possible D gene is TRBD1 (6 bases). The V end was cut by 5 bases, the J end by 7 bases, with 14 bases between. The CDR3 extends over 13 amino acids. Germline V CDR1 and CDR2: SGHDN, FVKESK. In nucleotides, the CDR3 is TGTGCCAGCAGCGGGACAACTCTAGGTGGCTACACCTTC. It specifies CASSGTTLGGYTF.

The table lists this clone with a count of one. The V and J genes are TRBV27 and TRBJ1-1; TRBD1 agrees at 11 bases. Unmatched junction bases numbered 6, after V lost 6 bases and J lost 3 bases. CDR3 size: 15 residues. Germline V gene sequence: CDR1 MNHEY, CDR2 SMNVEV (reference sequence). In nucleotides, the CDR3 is TGTGCCAGCAGGGTGGGACAGGGGGTTTACACTGAAGCTTTCTTT. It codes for CASRVGQGVYTEAFF.

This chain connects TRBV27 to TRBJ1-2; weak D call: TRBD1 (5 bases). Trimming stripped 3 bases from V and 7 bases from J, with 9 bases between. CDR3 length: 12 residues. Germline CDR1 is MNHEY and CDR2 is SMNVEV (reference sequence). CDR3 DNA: TGTGCCAGCAGTTTGGGGGGACTTGGCTACACCTTC. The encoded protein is CASSLGGLGYTF.

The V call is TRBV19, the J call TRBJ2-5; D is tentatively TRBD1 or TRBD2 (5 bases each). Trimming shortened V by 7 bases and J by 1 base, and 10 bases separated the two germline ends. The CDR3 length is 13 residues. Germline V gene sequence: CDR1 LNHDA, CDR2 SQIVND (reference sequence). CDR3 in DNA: TGTGCCAGTAACCGGGGACGCCAAGAGACCCAGTACTTC. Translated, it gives CASNRGRQETQYF.

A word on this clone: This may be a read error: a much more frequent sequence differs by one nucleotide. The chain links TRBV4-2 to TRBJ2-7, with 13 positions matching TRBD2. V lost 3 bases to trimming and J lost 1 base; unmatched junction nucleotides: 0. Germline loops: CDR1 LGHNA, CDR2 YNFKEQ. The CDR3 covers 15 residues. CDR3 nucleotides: TGTGCCAGCAGCCAGGGACTAGCGGGGTCCTACGAGCAGTACTTC. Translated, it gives CASSQGLAGSYEQYF.

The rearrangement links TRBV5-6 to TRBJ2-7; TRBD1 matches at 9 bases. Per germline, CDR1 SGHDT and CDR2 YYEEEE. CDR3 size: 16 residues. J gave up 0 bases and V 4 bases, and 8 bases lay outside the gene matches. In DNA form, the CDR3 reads TGTGCCAGCAGCCCGGGGACAGGGTTAAGCTCCTACGAGCAGTACTTC. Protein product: CASSPGTGLSSYEQYF. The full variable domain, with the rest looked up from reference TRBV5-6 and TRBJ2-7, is DAGVTQSPTHLIKTRGQQVTLRCSPKSGHDTVSWYQQALGQGPQFIFQYYEEEERQRGNFPDRFSGHQFPNYSSELNVNALLLGDSALYLCASSPGTGLSSYEQYFGPGTRLTVT.

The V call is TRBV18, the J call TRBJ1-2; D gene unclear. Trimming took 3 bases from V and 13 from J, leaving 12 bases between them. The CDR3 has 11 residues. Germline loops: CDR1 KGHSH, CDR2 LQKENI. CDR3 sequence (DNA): TGTGCCAGCTCACCCCCGGGAGCAGCCACCTTC. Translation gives CASSPPGAATF.

The CDR3, as DNA: TGTGCCAGCAGCTTAGGCACCGGGGAGCTGTTTTTT. Its protein product is CASSLGTGELFF. V and J are TRBV7-9 and TRBJ2-2; D remains unclear. The V gene lost 1 base and the J gene lost 4 bases, with 1 base spanning the gap. The CDR3 spans 12 residues. Germline CDR1 reads SEHNR; CDR2 reads FQNEAQ (reference sequence). Full variable domain (remainder filled in from reference TRBV7-9 and TRBJ2-2): DTGVSQNPRHKITKRGQNVTFRCDPISEHNRLYWYRQTLGQGPEFLTYFQNEAQLEKSRLLSDRFSAERPKGSFSTLEIQRTEQGDSAMYLCASSLGTGELFFGEGSRLTVL.

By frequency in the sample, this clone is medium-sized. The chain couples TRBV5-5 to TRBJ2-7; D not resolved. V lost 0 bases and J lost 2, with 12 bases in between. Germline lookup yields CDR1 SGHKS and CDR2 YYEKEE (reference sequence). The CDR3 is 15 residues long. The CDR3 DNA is TGTGCCAGCAGCTTGGGGCAGCGATCAGCCTACGAGCAGTACTTC. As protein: CASSLGQRSAYEQYF.